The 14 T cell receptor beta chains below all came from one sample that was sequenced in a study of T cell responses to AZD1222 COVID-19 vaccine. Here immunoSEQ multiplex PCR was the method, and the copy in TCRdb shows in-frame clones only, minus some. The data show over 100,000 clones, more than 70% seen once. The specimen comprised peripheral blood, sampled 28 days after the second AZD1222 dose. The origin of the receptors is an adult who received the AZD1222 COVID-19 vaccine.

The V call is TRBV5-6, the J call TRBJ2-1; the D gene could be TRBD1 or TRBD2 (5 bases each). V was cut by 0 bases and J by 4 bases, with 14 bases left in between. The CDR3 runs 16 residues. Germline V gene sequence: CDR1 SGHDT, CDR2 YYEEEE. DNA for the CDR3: TGTGCCAGCAGCTTGGTTGGGGGTCTAGCATACAATGAGCAGTTCTTC. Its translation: CASSLVGGLAYNEQFF.

The CDR3 loop reads CASSWGLAGGELFF. The CDR3, as DNA: TGTGCCAGCAGCTGGGGACTAGCGGGCGGGGAGCTGTTTTTT. The V call is TRBV11-2, the J call TRBJ2-2; 12 bases align to TRBD2. Germline V gene lookup returns CDR1 SGHAT and CDR2 FQNNGV. CDR3 size: 14 residues. V was clipped by 4 bases and J by 7 bases; unmatched bases: 1.

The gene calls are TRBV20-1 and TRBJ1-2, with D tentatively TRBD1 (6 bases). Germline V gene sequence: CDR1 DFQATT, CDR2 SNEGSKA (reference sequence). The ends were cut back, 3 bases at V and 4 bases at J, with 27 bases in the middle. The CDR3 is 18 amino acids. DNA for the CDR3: TGCAGTGCTAGTCTTGGTTCAGGGGACCAACCTTATTTCTATGGCTACACCTTC. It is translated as CSASLGSGDQPYFYGYTF.

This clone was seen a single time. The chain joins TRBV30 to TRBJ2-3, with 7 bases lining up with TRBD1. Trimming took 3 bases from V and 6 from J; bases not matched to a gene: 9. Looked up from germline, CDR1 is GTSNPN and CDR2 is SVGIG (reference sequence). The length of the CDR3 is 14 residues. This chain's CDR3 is CAWRRDSTTDTQYF. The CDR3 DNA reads TGTGCCTGGAGAAGGGACAGCACCACGGATACGCAGTATTTT. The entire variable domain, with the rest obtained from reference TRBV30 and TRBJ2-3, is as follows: SQTIHQWPATLVQPVGSPLSLECTVEGTSNPNLYWYRQAAGRGLQLLFYSVGIGQISSEVPQNLSASRPQDRQFILSSKKLLLSDSGFYLCAWRRDSTTDTQYFGPGTRLTVL.

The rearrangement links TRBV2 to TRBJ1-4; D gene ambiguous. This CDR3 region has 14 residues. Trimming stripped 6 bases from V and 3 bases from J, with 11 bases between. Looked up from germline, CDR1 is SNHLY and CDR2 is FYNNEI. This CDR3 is CASRKAVANEKLFF. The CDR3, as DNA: TGTGCCAGCAGGAAGGCCGTTGCTAATGAAAAACTGTTTTTT. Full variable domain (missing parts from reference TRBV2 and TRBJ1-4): EPEVTQTPSHQVTQMGQEVILRCVPISNHLYFYWYRQILGQKVEFLVSFYNNEISEKSEIFDDQFSVERPDGSNFTLKIRSTKLEDSAMYFCASRKAVANEKLFFGSGTQLSVL.

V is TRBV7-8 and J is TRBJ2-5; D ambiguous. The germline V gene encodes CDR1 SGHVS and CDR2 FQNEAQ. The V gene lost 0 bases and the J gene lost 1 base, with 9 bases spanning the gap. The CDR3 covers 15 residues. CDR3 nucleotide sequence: TGTGCCAGCAGCTTAGCGCAATCCAGCCAAGAGACCCAGTACTTC. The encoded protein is CASSLAQSSQETQYF.

The CDR3 protein is CASSIGDRDRAYNSPLHF. CDR3 sequence (DNA): TGTGCCAGTAGTATAGGAGACCGGGACAGGGCTTATAATTCACCCCTCCACTTT. The chain uses TRBV19 and TRBJ1-6; 9 nucleotides match TRBD1. CDR1 and CDR2 (germline): LNHDA, SQIVND (reference sequence). This CDR3 is 18 amino acids long. V lost 1 base to trimming and J lost 4 bases; unmatched junction nucleotides: 8. The complete variable domain, with remaining parts taken from reference TRBV19 and TRBJ1-6, reads DGGITQSPKYLFRKEGQNVTLSCEQNLNHDAMYWYRQDPGQGLRLIYYSQIVNDFQKGDIAEGYSVSREKKESFPLTVTSAQKNPTAFYLCASSIGDRDRAYNSPLHFGNGTRLTVT.

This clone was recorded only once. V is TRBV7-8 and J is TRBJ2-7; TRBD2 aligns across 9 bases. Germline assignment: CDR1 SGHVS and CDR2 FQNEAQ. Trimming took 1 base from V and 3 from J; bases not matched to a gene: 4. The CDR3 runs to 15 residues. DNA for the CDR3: TGTGCCAGCAGCTTAGTTAAGCGGGAGGTCTACGAGCAGTACTTC. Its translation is CASSLVKREVYEQYF.

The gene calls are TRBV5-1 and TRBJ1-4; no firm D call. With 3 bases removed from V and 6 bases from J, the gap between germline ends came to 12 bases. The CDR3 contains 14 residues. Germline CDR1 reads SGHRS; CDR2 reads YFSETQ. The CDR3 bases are TGCGCCAGCAGCTCGGGTATAACGGATGAAAAACTGTTTTTT. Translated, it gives CASSSGITDEKLFF.

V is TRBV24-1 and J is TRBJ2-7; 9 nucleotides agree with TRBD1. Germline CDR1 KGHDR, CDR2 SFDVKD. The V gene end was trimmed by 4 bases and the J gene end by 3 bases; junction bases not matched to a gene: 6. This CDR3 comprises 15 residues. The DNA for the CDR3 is TGTGCCACCAGTGACCCGGGACAGGGCAACTACGAGCAGTACTTC. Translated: CATSDPGQGNYEQYF.

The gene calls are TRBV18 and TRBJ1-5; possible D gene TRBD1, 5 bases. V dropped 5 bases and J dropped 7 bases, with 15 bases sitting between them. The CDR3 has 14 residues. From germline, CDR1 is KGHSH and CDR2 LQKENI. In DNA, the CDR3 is TGTGCCAGCTCATCGGGGGAGGGAGGCCAGCCCCAGCATTTT. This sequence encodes CASSSGEGGQPQHF.

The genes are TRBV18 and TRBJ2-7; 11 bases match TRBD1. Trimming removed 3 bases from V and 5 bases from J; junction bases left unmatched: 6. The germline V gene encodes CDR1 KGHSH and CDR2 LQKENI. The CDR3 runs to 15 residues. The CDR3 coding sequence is TGTGCCAGCTCACCCTTCGGACAGGGGGCGGACGAGCAGTACTTC. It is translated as CASSPFGQGADEQYF. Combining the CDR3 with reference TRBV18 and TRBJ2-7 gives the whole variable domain NAGVMQNPRHLVRRRGQEARLRCSPMKGHSHVYWYRQLPEEGLKFMVYLQKENIIDESGMPKERFSAEFPKEGPSILRIQQVVRGDSAAYFCASSPFGQGADEQYFGPGTRLTVT.

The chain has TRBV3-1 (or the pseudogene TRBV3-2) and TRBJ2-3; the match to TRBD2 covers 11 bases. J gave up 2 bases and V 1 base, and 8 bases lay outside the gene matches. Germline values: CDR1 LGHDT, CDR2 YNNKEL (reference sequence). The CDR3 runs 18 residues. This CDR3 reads CASSQATSGDVNTDTQYF. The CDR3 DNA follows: TGTGCCAGCAGCCAAGCGACTAGCGGGGACGTGAACACAGATACGCAGTATTTT.

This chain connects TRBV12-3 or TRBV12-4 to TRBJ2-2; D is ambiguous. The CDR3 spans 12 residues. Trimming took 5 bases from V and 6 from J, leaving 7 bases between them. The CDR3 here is CASSPLSGELFF. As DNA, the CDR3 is TGTGCCAGCAGTCCCTTATCCGGGGAGCTGTTTTTT.